The entry below describes one T cell receptor (beta chain). Trimming removed 5 bases from V and 0 bases from J, with 8 bases in between. CDR1 is MNHEY, CDR2 SMNVEV, per germline (reference sequence). This CDR3 region has 13 residues. This entry comes from a study of T cells in Graves' hyperthyroidism and ophthalmopathy. Amplification of TCR beta CDR3 regions used RNA as the template. TCR CDR3 regions were first amplified by RT-PCR with HTBI primers. TCRdb independently ran MiXCR on the multiplex PCR reads; one entry per CDR3 protein. There are under 550,000 distinct CDR3 sequences in the sample; roughly 21% occur only once, and 47% lies in the top ten.

Sequences were obtained from blood. The gene calls are TRBV27 and TRBJ2-7; no clear D. The sequence was collected from a man aged 35 to 55 with Graves' ophthalmopathy. CDR3 DNA sequence: TGTGCCAGCAGTCCCCCCCACTCCTACGAGCAGTACTTC. It yields the protein CASSPPHSYEQYF.